This TCR beta chain came from a study of CD8+ T cells in alopecia areata. Study information: In an open-label trial, patients got 5 to 10 mg tofacitinib twice daily.

Study-wide results and caveats: An increase in clonality over normal scalp was evident in lesional scalp, especially alopecia totalis/universalis. Scalp and blood samples kept many expanded lesional clones throughout tofacitinib. Patients shared TCRs less clearly than mice did, possibly for HLA-related reasons.

The treatment is: oral pan-JAK inhibitor, 5-10 mg twice daily. cDNA reverse transcribed from extracted RNA served as the sequencing template. The protocol was immunoSEQ multiplex PCR, while the TCRdb copy is restricted to in-frame clones and leaves out a portion. Of about 120,000 clones in the sample, more than 40% were seen once. Note on this clone: Its specificity is not known.

The length of the CDR3 is 12 residues. Germline V gives CDR1 GTSNPN, CDR2 SVGIG (reference sequence). V was shortened by 3 bases and J by 2 bases, with 8 bases between the two germline ends. Sequencing used CD4+ T cells sorted from blood, obtained at week 4, from a patient treated with tofacitinib. The chain has TRBV30 and TRBJ2-7; D is unclear. The sequence was obtained from a human donor with alopecia areata. Here the CDR3 reads CAWSGSPYEQYF. The CDR3 bases are TGTGCCTGGAGCGGGTCCCCCTACGAGCAGTACTTC.